The clone carrying this T cell receptor beta chain was picked up one time. The data originate from a study of shared clonotypes between healthy human individuals. Per germline, CDR1 LNHNV and CDR2 YYDKDF (reference sequence). The CDR3 runs to 16 residues. Assay used: immunoSEQ multiplex PCR; TCRdb lists only in-frame clones, some missing. Of approximately 500,000 clones detected, roughly 95% appear once; the ten largest clones hold 0.06%. The chain joins TRBV15 to TRBJ2-5; 10 nucleotides align to TRBD2. The DNA matches TRBJ2-7 better at its end, which makes the J call doubtful. The sample taken for sequencing was naive CD4+ T cells sorted from blood. The sample's subset: CD45RA+ positively selected. The clonotype originates from a woman between 25 and 40 years old in good health. CDR3 sequence (DNA): TGTGCCACCAGCAGAGGGGCTAGCGGGAGACCGAACGAGCAGTACTTC. Encoded protein: CATSRGASGRPNEQYF.